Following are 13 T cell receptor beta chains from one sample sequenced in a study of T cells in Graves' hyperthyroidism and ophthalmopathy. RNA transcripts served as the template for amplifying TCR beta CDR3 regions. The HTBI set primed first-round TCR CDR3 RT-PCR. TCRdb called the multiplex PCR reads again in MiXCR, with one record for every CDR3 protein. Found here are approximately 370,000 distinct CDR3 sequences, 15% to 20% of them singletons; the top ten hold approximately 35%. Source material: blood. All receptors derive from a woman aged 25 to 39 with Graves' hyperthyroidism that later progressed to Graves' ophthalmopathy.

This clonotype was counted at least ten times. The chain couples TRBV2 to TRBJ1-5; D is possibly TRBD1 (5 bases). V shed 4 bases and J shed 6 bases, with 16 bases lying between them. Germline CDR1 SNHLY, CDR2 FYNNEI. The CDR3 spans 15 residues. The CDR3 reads CASSGSPRGGQPQHF. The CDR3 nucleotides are TGTGCCAGCAGTGGAAGTCCGCGGGGCGGTCAGCCCCAGCATTTT.

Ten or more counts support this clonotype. Here the CDR3 reads CASSMRGADPNTGELFF. CDR3 coding DNA: TGTGCCAGTAGTATGCGGGGGGCGGATCCGAACACCGGGGAGCTGTTTTTT. This chain uses TRBV19 with TRBJ2-2, with TRBD2 matching over 8 bases. CDR1 is LNHDA, CDR2 SQIVND, per germline (reference sequence). The CDR3 contains 17 residues. J was trimmed by 0 bases and V by 3 bases; bases with no gene match: 6.

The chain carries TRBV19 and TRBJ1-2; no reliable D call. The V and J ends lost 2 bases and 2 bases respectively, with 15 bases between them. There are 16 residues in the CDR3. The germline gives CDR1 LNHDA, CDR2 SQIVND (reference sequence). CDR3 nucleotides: TGTGCCAGTAGTATAACTCTGAGGCAACCGAACTATGGCTACACCTTC. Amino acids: CASSITLRQPNYGYTF.

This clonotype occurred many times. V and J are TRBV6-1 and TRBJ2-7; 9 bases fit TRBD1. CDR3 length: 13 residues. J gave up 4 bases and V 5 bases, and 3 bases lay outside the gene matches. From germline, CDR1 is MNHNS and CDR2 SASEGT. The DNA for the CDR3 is TGTGCCAGCAGTACAGGGGGCAGATACGAGCAGTACTTC. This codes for CASSTGGRYEQYF.

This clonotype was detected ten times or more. The CDR3 coding sequence is TGTGCCAGTGTGTCGTCCGTAGGGACCCAGTACTTC. Its translation: CASVSSVGTQYF. This chain joins TRBV19 and TRBJ2-5; D not certain. The CDR3 consists of 12 residues. V was shortened by 8 bases and J by 7 bases, with 14 bases between the two germline ends. From germline, CDR1 is LNHDA and CDR2 SQIVND (reference sequence).

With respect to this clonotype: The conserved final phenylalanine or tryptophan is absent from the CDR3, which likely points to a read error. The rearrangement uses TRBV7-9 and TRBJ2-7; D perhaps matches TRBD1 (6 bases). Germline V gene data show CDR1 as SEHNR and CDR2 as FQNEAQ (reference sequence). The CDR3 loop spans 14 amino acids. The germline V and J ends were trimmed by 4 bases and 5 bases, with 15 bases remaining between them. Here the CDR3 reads CASSSLGQGHEQYL. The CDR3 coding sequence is TGTGCCAGCAGCTCCCTTGGCCAGGGGCACGAGCAGTACCTC.

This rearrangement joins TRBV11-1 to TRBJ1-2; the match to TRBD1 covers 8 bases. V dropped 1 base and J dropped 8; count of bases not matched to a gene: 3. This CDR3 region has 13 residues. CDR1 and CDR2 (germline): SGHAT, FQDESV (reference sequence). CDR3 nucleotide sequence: TGTGCCAGCAGCTTAGACAGGGGGGACGGCTACACCTTC. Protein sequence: CASSLDRGDGYTF.

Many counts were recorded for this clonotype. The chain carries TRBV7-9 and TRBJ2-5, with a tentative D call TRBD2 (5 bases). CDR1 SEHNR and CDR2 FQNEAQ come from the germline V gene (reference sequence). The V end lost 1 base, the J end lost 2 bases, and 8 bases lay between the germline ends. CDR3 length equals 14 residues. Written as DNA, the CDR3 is TGTGCCAGCAGCTTAGGACGGGATCAAGAGACCCAGTACTTC. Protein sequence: CASSLGRDQETQYF. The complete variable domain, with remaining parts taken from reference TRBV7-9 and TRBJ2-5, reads DTGVSQNPRHKITKRGQNVTFRCDPISEHNRLYWYRQTLGQGPEFLTYFQNEAQLEKSRLLSDRFSAERPKGSFSTLEIQRTEQGDSAMYLCASSLGRDQETQYFGPGTRLLVL.

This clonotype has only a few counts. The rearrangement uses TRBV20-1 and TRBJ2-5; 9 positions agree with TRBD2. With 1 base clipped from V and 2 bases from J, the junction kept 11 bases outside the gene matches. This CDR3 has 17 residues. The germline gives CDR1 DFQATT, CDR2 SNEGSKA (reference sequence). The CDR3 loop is CSARVVMASGIQETQYF. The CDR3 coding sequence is TGCAGTGCTAGAGTTGTGATGGCTAGCGGGATACAAGAGACCCAGTACTTC.

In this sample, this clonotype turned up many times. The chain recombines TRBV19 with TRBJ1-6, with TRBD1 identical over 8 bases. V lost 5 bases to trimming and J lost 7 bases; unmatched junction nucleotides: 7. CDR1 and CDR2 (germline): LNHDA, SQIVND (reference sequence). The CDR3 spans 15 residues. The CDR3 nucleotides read TGTGCCAGTAGTCTCTCGACAGGGGTGAATTCACCCCTCCACTTT. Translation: CASSLSTGVNSPLHF.

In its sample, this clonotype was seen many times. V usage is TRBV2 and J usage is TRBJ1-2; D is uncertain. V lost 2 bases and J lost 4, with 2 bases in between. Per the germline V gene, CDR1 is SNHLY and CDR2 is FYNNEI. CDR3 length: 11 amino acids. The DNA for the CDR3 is TGTGCCAGCAGTGAATTCTATGGCTACACCTTC. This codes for CASSEFYGYTF.

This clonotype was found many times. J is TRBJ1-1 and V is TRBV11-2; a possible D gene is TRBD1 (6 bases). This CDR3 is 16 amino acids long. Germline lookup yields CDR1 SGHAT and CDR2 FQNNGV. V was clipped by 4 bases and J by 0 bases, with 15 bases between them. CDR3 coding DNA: TGTGCCAGCAGCTCATCGTACAGGGTCGTGAACACTGAAGCTTTCTTT. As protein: CASSSSYRVVNTEAFF.

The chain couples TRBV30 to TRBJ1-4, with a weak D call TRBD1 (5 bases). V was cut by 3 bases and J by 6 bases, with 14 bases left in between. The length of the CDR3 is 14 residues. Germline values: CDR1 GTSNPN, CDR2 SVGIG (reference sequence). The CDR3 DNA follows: TGTGCCTGGAGCTTAGGACAAGGTTATGAAAAACTGTTTTTT. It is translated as CAWSLGQGYEKLFF.